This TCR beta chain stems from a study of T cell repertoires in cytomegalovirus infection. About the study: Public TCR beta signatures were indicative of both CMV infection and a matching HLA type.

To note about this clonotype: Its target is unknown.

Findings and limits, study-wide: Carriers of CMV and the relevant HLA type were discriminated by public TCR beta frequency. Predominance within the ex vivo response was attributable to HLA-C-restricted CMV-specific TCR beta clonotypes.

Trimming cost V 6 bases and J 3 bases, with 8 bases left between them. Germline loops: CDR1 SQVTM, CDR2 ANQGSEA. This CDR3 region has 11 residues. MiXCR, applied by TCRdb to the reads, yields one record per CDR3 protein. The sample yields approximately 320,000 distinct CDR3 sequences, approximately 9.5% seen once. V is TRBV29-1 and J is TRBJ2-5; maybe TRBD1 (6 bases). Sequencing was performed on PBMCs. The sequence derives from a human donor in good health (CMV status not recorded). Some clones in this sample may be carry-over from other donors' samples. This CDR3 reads CSVGQKETQYF. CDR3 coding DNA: TGCAGCGTAGGACAGAAAGAGACCCAGTACTTC.